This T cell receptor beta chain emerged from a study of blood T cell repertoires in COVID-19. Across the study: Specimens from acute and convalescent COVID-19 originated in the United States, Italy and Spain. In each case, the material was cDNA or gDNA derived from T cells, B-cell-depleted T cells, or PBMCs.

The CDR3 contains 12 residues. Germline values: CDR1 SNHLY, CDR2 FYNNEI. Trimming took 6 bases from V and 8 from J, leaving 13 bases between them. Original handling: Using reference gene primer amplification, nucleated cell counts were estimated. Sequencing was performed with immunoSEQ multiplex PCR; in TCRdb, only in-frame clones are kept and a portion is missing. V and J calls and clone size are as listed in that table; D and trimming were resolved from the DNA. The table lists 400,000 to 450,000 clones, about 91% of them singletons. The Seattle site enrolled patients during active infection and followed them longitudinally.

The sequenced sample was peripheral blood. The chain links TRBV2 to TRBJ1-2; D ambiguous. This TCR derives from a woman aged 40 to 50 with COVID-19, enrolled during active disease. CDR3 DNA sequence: TGTGCCAGCAGCCCCGCCGGAGAAGGCTACACCTTC. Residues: CASSPAGEGYTF. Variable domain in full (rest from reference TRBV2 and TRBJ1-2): EPEVTQTPSHQVTQMGQEVILRCVPISNHLYFYWYRQILGQKVEFLVSFYNNEISEKSEIFDDQFSVERPDGSNFTLKIRSTKLEDSAMYFCASSPAGEGYTFGSGTRLTVV.